The present T cell receptor (beta chain) was sequenced within a study of CXCR3-negative and CXCR3-positive naive CD8 T cells. Points on this clonotype: Its antigen is not identified.

The study's findings and limits: With respect to TRBV-TRBJ usage, naive CXCR3-negative and CXCR3-positive cells were similar; memory differed. The TRB CDR3s that CXCR3-positive naive cells carried were more hydrophobic than those of CXCR3-negative naive cells. Similarly elevated diversity marked both naive subsets, with memory CD8+ cells showing far lower diversity.

Germline V gives CDR1 LGHNA, CDR2 YSLEER. This CDR3 is built from 19 residues. Among CD8+ T cells, naive ones were CD45RO-CCR7+CD27+CD95-. Carrying UMI labels, the TRB cDNA libraries were prepared through 5' RACE. From its re-call of the 5' RACE reads, TCRdb lists each CDR3 protein once, without DNA. The sample data list 130,000 or so distinct CDR3 sequences. This rearrangement joins TRBV4-3 to TRBJ2-2; no DNA is available, so the TRBD1 call from TCRdb remains unchecked. The source is a human donor in good health. Some clones in this sample may be carry-over from other donors' samples. The sequencing sample was made of naive CXCR3- CD8+ T cells from blood. Subset here: CD45RO-CCR7+CD27+CD95- naive CD8+ T cells lacking CXCR3 (TNR3-). The CDR3 reads CASSHSGTGGAPNTGELFF.